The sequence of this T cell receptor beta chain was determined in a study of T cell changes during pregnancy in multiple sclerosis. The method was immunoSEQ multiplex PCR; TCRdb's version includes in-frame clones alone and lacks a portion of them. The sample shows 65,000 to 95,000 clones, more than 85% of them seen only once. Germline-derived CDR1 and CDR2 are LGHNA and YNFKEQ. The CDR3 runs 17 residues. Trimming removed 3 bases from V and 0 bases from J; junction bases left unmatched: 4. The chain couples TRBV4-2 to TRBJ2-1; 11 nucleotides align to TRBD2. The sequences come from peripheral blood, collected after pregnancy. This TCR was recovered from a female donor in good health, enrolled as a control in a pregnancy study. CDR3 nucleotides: TGTGCCAGCAGCCAGAGACTAGCGGGGAGCTCCTACAATGAGCAGTTCTTC. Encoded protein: CASSQRLAGSSYNEQFF.